Following are 5 T cell receptor beta chains from one sample sequenced in a study of cytomegalovirus exposure and HLA in healthy donors. Method: immunoSEQ multiplex PCR; TCRdb's copy keeps in-frame clones and lacks some. Among 50,000 to 65,000 clones, 90% to 96% were seen once, and the ten largest hold around 1%. What was sequenced was PBMCs. The receptors were sampled from a woman aged 18 to 35 in good health and CMV-seronegative.

V usage is TRBV2 and J usage is TRBJ2-3; D uncertain. CDR1 and CDR2 (germline): SNHLY, FYNNEI. There are 12 residues in the CDR3. Trimming cost V 3 bases and J 6 bases, with 7 bases left between them. The CDR3: CASSDPRDTQYF. The CDR3 DNA reads as TGTGCCAGCAGTGACCCCCGTGATACGCAGTATTTT.

The chain recombines TRBV25-1 with TRBJ1-1, with D perhaps matching TRBD1 (6 bases). The length of the CDR3 is 12 residues. CDR1 is MGHDK and CDR2 is SYGVNS in the germline V gene. V dropped 5 bases and J dropped 6 bases, with 10 bases sitting between them. The CDR3 loop reads CASSRTGSEAFF. The CDR3 DNA is TGTGCCAGCAGTAGAACAGGGTCTGAAGCTTTCTTT.

CDR3: CASSSLAGGSRSYNEQFF. Written as DNA, the CDR3 is TGTGCCAGCAGCTCTCTAGCGGGAGGGTCGAGGTCCTACAATGAGCAGTTCTTC. The chain has TRBV11-1 and TRBJ2-1; TRBD2 matches 12 bases. This CDR3 comprises 18 residues. Per germline, CDR1 SGHAT and CDR2 FQDESV (reference sequence). J was trimmed by 1 base and V by 4 bases; bases with no gene match: 8.

The chain is built from TRBV11-2 and TRBJ1-2, with D possibly being TRBD1 (6 bases). Germline CDR1 reads SGHAT; CDR2 reads FQNNGV. The V and J ends lost 1 base and 4 bases respectively, with 16 bases between them. The CDR3 covers 16 residues. The CDR3 DNA sequence: TGTGCCAGCAGCTTAGGGACAGACACCTGGGGCTATGGCTACACCTTC. Its protein product is CASSLGTDTWGYGYTF.

This chain links TRBV15 with TRBJ2-3; 7 bases match TRBD1. V lost 5 bases to trimming and J lost 5 bases; unmatched junction nucleotides: 10. Germline CDR1 reads LNHNV; CDR2 reads YYDKDF (reference sequence). The CDR3 has 15 residues. The chain's CDR3 is CATSPGDSGVDTQYF. CDR3 nucleotide sequence: TGTGCCACCAGCCCAGGGGACAGTGGGGTAGATACGCAGTATTTT.